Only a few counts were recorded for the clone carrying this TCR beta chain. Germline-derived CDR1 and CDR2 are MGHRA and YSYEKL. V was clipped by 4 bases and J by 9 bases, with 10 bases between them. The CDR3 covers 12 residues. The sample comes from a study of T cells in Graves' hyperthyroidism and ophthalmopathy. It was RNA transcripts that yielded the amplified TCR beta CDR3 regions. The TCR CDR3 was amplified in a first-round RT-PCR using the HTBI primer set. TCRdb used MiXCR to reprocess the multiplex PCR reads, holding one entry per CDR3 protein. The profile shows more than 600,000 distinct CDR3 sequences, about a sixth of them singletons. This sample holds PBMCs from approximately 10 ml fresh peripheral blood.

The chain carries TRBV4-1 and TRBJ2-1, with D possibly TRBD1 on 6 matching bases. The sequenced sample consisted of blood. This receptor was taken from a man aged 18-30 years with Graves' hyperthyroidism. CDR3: CASSPLGGEQFF. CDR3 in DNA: TGCGCCAGCAGCCCCCTAGGGGGTGAGCAGTTCTTC.